Listed here are 24 T cell receptor beta chains from one sample, sequenced in a study of blood T cell repertoires in COVID-19. Generated by immunoSEQ multiplex PCR, the TCRdb table keeps only in-frame clones and is missing some. The profile shows about 150,000 clones, 70% to 85% of them singletons. The sequenced sample was peripheral blood. The receptors were sampled from a woman aged 60-70 years with acute or convalescent COVID-19.

V and J are TRBV3-1 (or the pseudogene TRBV3-2) and TRBJ1-5; D might be TRBD1 (5 bases). The V end was cut by 4 bases, the J end by 4 bases, with 14 bases between. The CDR3 is made up of 15 amino acids. Germline CDR1 is LGHDT and CDR2 is YNNKEL (reference sequence). The CDR3 reads CASSLTGGGNQPQHF. The CDR3 nucleotides read TGTGCCAGCAGCCTAACCGGCGGGGGGAATCAGCCCCAGCATTTT.

CDR3 in amino acids: CASSSPGQGARNEQFF. Here the CDR3 DNA reads TGTGCCAGCAGCTCACCGGGACAGGGGGCTAGAAATGAGCAGTTCTTC. The rearrangement uses TRBV21-1 and TRBJ2-1; whether TRBD1, the table's D call, matches the DNA was not checked. TRBV21-1 is assigned pseudogene status. The CDR3 is made up of 16 amino acids.

The chain is built from TRBV6-5 and TRBJ1-2, with D possibly matching TRBD1 (6 bases). This CDR3 contains 14 residues. The V end lost 5 bases, the J end lost 8 bases, and 18 bases lay between the germline ends. The germline CDR1 and CDR2 sequences are MNHEY and SVGAGI. The CDR3 sequence is CASSKAGGAEGYTF. In DNA, the CDR3 is TGTGCCAGCAGTAAGGCGGGGGGCGCAGAGGGCTACACCTTC.

The gene calls are TRBV9 and TRBJ1-6; weak D call: TRBD1 (5 bases). The germline V and J ends were trimmed by 1 base and 9 bases, with 14 bases remaining between them. The germline V gene encodes CDR1 SGDLS and CDR2 YYNGEE. The CDR3 covers 15 residues. Written as DNA, the CDR3 is TGTGCCAGCAGCGTACAGTCGGACACCTCTTCACCCCTCCACTTT. Protein product: CASSVQSDTSSPLHF.

CDR3 in DNA: TGTGCCAGCAGCCAAGGGCAGCAGCCCCAGCATTTT. Translation: CASSQGQQPQHF. The V gene is TRBV3-1 (or the pseudogene TRBV3-2), the J gene TRBJ1-5; no firm D call. Germline V CDR1 and CDR2: LGHDT, YNNKEL (reference sequence). Trimming left V 1 base short and J 7 bases short, with 5 bases between. The CDR3 is 12 amino acids.

In its sample, this clone was seen a few times. The rearrangement joins TRBV29-1 to TRBJ2-1; 7 nucleotides match TRBD2. Per germline, CDR1 SQVTM and CDR2 ANQGSEA. The CDR3 is 12 residues long. V gave up 6 bases and J gave up 9 bases; unmatched junction bases: 8. In nucleotides, the CDR3 is TGCAGCGTGGGGGGGGACCTTCGTGAGCAGTTCTTC. Translation gives CSVGGDLREQFF.

This clone was counted a single time. The V and J genes are TRBV19 and TRBJ1-2; the D is unclear. The V and J ends lost 6 bases and 4 bases respectively, with 12 bases between them. CDR1 and CDR2 (germline): LNHDA, SQIVND (reference sequence). CDR3 length equals 13 residues. CDR3 loop: CASSLTGTYGYTF. The CDR3 DNA follows: TGTGCCAGTAGCCTGACGGGTACCTATGGCTACACCTTC.

V is TRBV28 and J is TRBJ1-3, with no clear D. Trimming stripped 1 base from V and 0 bases from J, with 16 bases between. Germline V gene data show CDR1 as MDHEN and CDR2 as SYDVKM. The CDR3 is made up of 18 amino acids. This chain's CDR3 is CASSLFPGLTSSGNTIYF. DNA of the CDR3: TGTGCCAGCAGTTTATTTCCAGGCCTTACCAGCTCTGGAAACACCATATATTTT.

The chain is built from TRBV24-1 and TRBJ2-5; TRBD1 might be the D (6 bases). With 9 bases removed from V and 3 bases from J, the gap between germline ends came to 13 bases. This CDR3 spans 13 amino acids. Germline V lookup: CDR1 KGHDR, CDR2 SFDVKD. The CDR3 DNA follows: TGTGCCACCGGGGGCAATTATAAAGAGACCCAGTACTTC. Amino acid sequence: CATGGNYKETQYF.

This chain joins TRBV27 and TRBJ1-1; no reliable D call. The CDR3 loop spans 12 amino acids. V lost 4 bases to trimming and J lost 6 bases, with 9 bases between them. Germline V CDR1 and CDR2: MNHEY, SMNVEV (reference sequence). The CDR3 coding sequence is TGTGCCAGCAGTTCCCTAGCTGCTGAAGCTTTCTTT. It encodes CASSSLAAEAFF.

This clone showed up just once. The rearrangement links TRBV5-1 to TRBJ1-4, with TRBD1 matching 8 bases. Germline values: CDR1 SGHRS, CDR2 YFSETQ. Losses at the gene ends were 6 bases for V and 5 bases for J; bases not matched to a gene: 9. This CDR3 is built from 15 residues. In DNA form, the CDR3 reads TGCGCCAGCACCCCGGACAGGGCCCAAAATGAAAAACTGTTTTTT. Translating it yields CASTPDRAQNEKLFF.

This sequence joins TRBV2 and TRBJ1-6, with D possibly being TRBD1 (5 bases). CDR3 length equals 14 residues. Trimming took off 4 bases at V and 9 bases at J, with 13 bases between the two ends. Germline V lookup: CDR1 SNHLY, CDR2 FYNNEI. The CDR3 loop is CASSGGRNASPLHF. CDR3 bases: TGTGCCAGCAGTGGGGGGAGGAACGCTTCACCCCTCCACTTT.

This rearrangement joins TRBV6-5 to TRBJ1-2, with 8 bases lining up with TRBD1. CDR1 MNHEY and CDR2 SVGAGI come from the germline V gene. The CDR3 contains 15 residues. V lost 4 bases and J lost 2; bases outside the gene matches: 6. The CDR3 sequence is CASSLGQGGNYGYTF. CDR3 DNA: TGTGCCAGCAGTTTAGGACAGGGAGGGAACTATGGCTACACCTTC.

The V gene is TRBV3-1 (or the pseudogene TRBV3-2), the J gene TRBJ1-2, with D hard to call. CDR1 is LGHDT, CDR2 YNNKEL, per germline (reference sequence). V lost 5 bases and J lost 7, with 11 bases in between. CDR3 length: 12 amino acids. CDR3 sequence (DNA): TGTGCCAGCAGCTATACGGGGAGTGGCTACACCTTC. It encodes CASSYTGSGYTF.

On this clone: Mismatch with germline at one junction end may stem from a read error. The V call is TRBV7-7, the J call TRBJ2-1, with TRBD1 matching over 9 bases. Germline CDR1 SSHAT, CDR2 FNYEAQ (reference sequence). The CDR3 runs 16 residues. DNA of the CDR3: TGTGCTAGCAGCTTAGCCCCGGGACAGGGTAATAATGAGCAGTTCTTC. Residues: CASSLAPGQGNNEQFF. Variable domain in full (rest from reference TRBV7-7 and TRBJ2-1): GAGVSQSPRYKVTKRGQDVTLRCDPISSHATLYWYQQALGQGPEFLTYFNYEAQPDKSGLPSDRFSAERPEGSISTLTIQRTEQRDSAMYRCASSLAPGQGNNEQFFGPGTRLTVL.

This clone has just a few counts. The V gene is TRBV7-3, the J gene TRBJ2-2; 7 bases match TRBD2. The ends lost 4 bases at V and 0 bases at J; junction bases unmatched: 5. Germline V lookup: CDR1 SGHTA, CDR2 FQGTGA. This CDR3 has 16 residues. The CDR3 protein is CASSSRTSTNTGELFF. CDR3 DNA: TGTGCCAGCAGCTCAAGGACTAGTACGAACACCGGGGAGCTGTTTTTT.

The J gene is TRBJ2-1, the V gene TRBV5-4; D not certain. This CDR3 comprises 14 residues. The germline gives CDR1 SGHNT, CDR2 YYREEE (reference sequence). With 4 bases removed from V and 3 bases from J, the gap between germline ends came to 11 bases. The CDR3, as DNA: TGTGCCAGCAGCGCGGCCGGGTTCTACAATGAGCAGTTCTTC. Its protein is CASSAAGFYNEQFF.

The V and J genes are TRBV19 and TRBJ1-2; 7 bases are a match to TRBD1. The V gene end was trimmed by 2 bases and the J gene end by 4 bases; junction bases not matched to a gene: 7. The CDR3 totals 15 residues. Germline assignment: CDR1 LNHDA and CDR2 SQIVND (reference sequence). The CDR3 bases are TGTGCCAGTAGTATATTCCAGGGGGTGAGCTATGGCTACACCTTC. It codes for CASSIFQGVSYGYTF.

This clone was detected only once. The rearrangement joins TRBV6-4 to TRBJ1-5; no reliable D call. In germline, CDR1 is MRHNA, CDR2 SNTAGT. This CDR3 contains 14 residues. V was pared by 2 bases and J by 5 bases, with 10 bases between. CDR3 sequence reads: CASSDLEGDQPQHF. The CDR3 DNA sequence: TGTGCCAGCAGTGACCTCGAGGGCGATCAGCCCCAGCATTTT.

V usage is TRBV4-1 and J usage is TRBJ1-4; no clear D gene. The germline CDR1 and CDR2 sequences are MGHRA and YSYEKL. The CDR3 sequence is 16 residues long. V was cut by 0 bases and J by 0 bases, with 8 bases left in between. CDR3 sequence: CASSQESATTNEKLFF. CDR3 DNA sequence: TGCGCCAGCAGCCAAGAGAGCGCGACAACTAATGAAAAACTGTTTTTT.

This chain links TRBV6-5 with TRBJ2-1; 8 positions match TRBD2. The CDR3 runs 13 residues. Germline CDR1 is MNHEY and CDR2 is SVGAGI. V was pared by 6 bases and J by 4 bases, with 2 bases of the junction left unmatched. CDR3 nucleotide sequence: TGTGCCAGCAGGGAGCGGGGGTACAATGAGCAGTTCTTC. It encodes CASRERGYNEQFF.

V gene TRBV5-4 combines with J gene TRBJ2-2; weak D call: TRBD2 (6 bases). With 5 bases removed from V and 6 bases from J, the gap between germline ends came to 17 bases. This CDR3 is 15 amino acids long. Per germline, CDR1 SGHNT and CDR2 YYREEE (reference sequence). CDR3 in amino acids: CASRMRDSRAGELFF. DNA for the CDR3: TGTGCCAGCAGGATGAGGGACTCGAGGGCCGGGGAGCTGTTTTTT.

The V and J genes are TRBV4-1 and TRBJ2-1; 7 nucleotides match TRBD1. The germline gives CDR1 MGHRA, CDR2 YSYEKL. V lost 2 bases, J lost 1 base, and 8 bases stayed unmatched. The CDR3 covers 17 residues. CDR3 sequence reads: CASSQHTGTVSYNEQFF. The CDR3 DNA follows: TGCGCCAGCAGCCAACATACCGGGACAGTTTCCTACAATGAGCAGTTCTTC.

The V gene is TRBV29-1, the J gene TRBJ2-5, with D maybe TRBD1 (5 bases). V was shortened by 6 bases and J by 4 bases, with 15 bases between the two germline ends. The CDR3 is 13 amino acids. Germline CDR1 SQVTM, CDR2 ANQGSEA. CDR3 sequence: CSVTARGGETQYF. Written as DNA, the CDR3 is TGCAGCGTGACCGCAAGGGGTGGAGAGACCCAGTACTTC.